One sample yielded the 4 T cell receptor beta chains listed below, sequenced in a study of vaccination effects on CD4 cells after COVID-19. Their antigens remain unidentified. The protocol was immunoSEQ multiplex PCR, while the TCRdb copy is restricted to in-frame clones and leaves out a portion. The table shows tens of thousands of clones, with 76% occurring only once. Scientists isolated CD4+ T cells after an approximately 10-day culture period ended. The individual was infected with SARS-CoV-2 between March and December 2020, as confirmed by PCR. Participants each got two BNT162b2 or mRNA-1273 vaccine doses. Sequencing used CD4+ T cells from PBMCs cultured without peptide, obtained after COVID-19 vaccination. Receptors were obtained from a human donor who had a prior SARS-CoV-2 infection.

This rearrangement joins TRBV10-3 to TRBJ2-5; 7 bases are a match to TRBD2. V dropped 3 bases and J dropped 5; count of bases not matched to a gene: 6. The CDR3 length is 14 residues. Germline V gene lookup returns CDR1 ENHRY and CDR2 SYGVKD. CDR3: CAISDSGGRETQYF. CDR3 DNA: TGTGCCATCAGTGATTCGGGAGGCCGGGAGACCCAGTACTTC.

The V call is TRBV4-2, the J call TRBJ2-1; TRBD2 aligns across 11 bases. The CDR3 extends over 16 amino acids. The germline CDR1 and CDR2 sequences are LGHNA and YNFKEQ. J was trimmed by 8 bases and V by 3 bases; bases with no gene match: 9. CDR3 sequence reads: CASSHPSSGGMDEQFF. The CDR3 coding sequence is TGTGCCAGCAGCCACCCTTCTAGCGGGGGGATGGATGAGCAGTTCTTC.

V and J are TRBV2 and TRBJ2-3, with D possibly called TRBD1 or TRBD2 (5 bases each). V lost 4 bases, J lost 6 bases, and 14 bases lay in between. This CDR3 is 14 amino acids long. Germline-derived CDR1 and CDR2 are SNHLY and FYNNEI. The CDR3 region has the DNA TGTGCCAGCAGTGTAATTTGGGGGACGGATACGCAGTATTTT. Its translation is CASSVIWGTDTQYF.

There are a few counts of this clone. The rearrangement links TRBV4-1 to TRBJ2-2; a possible D gene is TRBD2 (6 bases). The length of the CDR3 is 16 residues. Germline CDR1 reads MGHRA; CDR2 reads YSYEKL. The V end was cut by 4 bases, the J end by 0 bases, with 12 bases between. CDR3 amino acids: CASSLLGGTNTGELFF. CDR3 nucleotides: TGCGCCAGCAGCCTCTTAGGCGGGACGAACACCGGGGAGCTGTTTTTT.